These T cell receptor beta chains were read from a single sample in a study of CD8+CD57+ T cells in acquired aplastic anemia. Via MiXCR, TCRdb re-called the reads, giving one row per CDR3 protein. The sample gives about 180,000 distinct CDR3 sequences, around 48% of which show up once; under 2% is in the top ten. What was sequenced was sorted CD4+, CD8+, or CD8+CD57+ T cells (not recorded which) from PBMCs. These receptors were collected from a human donor with aplastic anemia. Each CDR3 is given with its conserved first and last residue. D genes are given only for firm matches. Not every row has a clone size; where given, it reads once, few, many or a size class.

D	J	size	V	CDR3	DNA
.	TRBJ1-2	once	TRBV10-3	CATSDDGGGNTF	TGTGCCACCAGTGATGATGGGGGAGGAAACACCTTC
TRBD1	TRBJ2-2	many	TRBV12-3/TRBV12-4	CASSQRQGPTGELFF	TGTGCCAGCAGCCAACGACAGGGCCCCACCGGGGAGCTGTTTTTT
.	TRBJ2-1	.	TRBV5-1	CASSLTAKSSYNEQFF	TGCGCCAGCAGCTTGACTGCAAAGAGCTCCTACAATGAGCAGTTCTTC
.	TRBJ2-7	.	TRBV6-1	CATYQGSYEQYF	TGTGCCACCTATCAGGGCTCCTACGAGCAGTACTTC
TRBD1	TRBJ1-4	.	TRBV15	CATSRTGQLNEKLFF	TGTGCCACCAGCAGAACGGGACAGCTTAATGAAAAACTGTTTTTT
.	TRBJ1-1	.	TRBV19	CASNVAIGTPEAFF	TGTGCCAGTAATGTGGCCATCGGAACTCCTGAAGCTTTCTTT
.	TRBJ1-5	.	TRBV28	CASSFGSNQPQHF	TGTGCCAGCAGTTTTGGCAGCAATCAGCCCCAGCATTTT
TRBD2	TRBJ2-1	many	TRBV19	CASSIGVRRGSSYNEQFF	TGTGCCAGTAGTATAGGGGTACGGCGGGGGAGCTCCTACAATGAGCAGTTCTTC
TRBD1	TRBJ1-6	.	TRBV7-9	CASSPKTGGRSPLHF	TGTGCCAGCAGCCCAAAGACAGGGGGCAGGTCACCCCTCCACTTT
.	TRBJ1-1	many	TRBV20-1	CSAPRDPNTEAFF	TGCAGTGCCCCCCGGGACCCTAACACTGAAGCTTTCTTT
.	TRBJ1-1	.	TRBV2	CASSPAQATNTEAFF	TGTGCCAGCAGCCCGGCACAGGCCACGAACACAGAAGCTTTCTTT
.	TRBJ1-3	many	TRBV7-2	CASSSRGRGNTIYF	TGTGCCAGCAGCTCCCGGGGTCGGGGAAACACCATATATTTT
.	TRBJ2-3	few	TRBV28	CASSPQAREGDTQYF	TGTGCCAGCAGTCCCCAGGCTCGCGAGGGGGATACGCAGTATTTT
.	TRBJ1-2	.	TRBV6-1	CASSERGGRGGYGYTF	TGTGCCAGCAGTGAAAGGGGAGGCAGGGGCGGCTATGGCTACACCTTC
.	TRBJ1-4	.	TRBV24-1	CATSETDREKLFF	TGTGCCACCAGTGAGACCGACAGGGAAAAACTGTTTTTT
TRBD1	TRBJ1-4	.	TRBV10-3	CATAQGIRATNEKLFF	TGTGCCACCGCACAGGGGATCCGGGCAACTAATGAAAAACTGTTTTTT
.	TRBJ2-5	many	TRBV19	CATRERGGGETQYF	TGTGCCACAAGGGAGAGAGGGGGGGGAGAGACCCAGTACTTC
.	TRBJ2-7	.	TRBV29-1	CSIDGEYGGDGAYEQYF	TGCAGCATCGACGGGGAGTACGGAGGGGACGGTGCATACGAGCAGTACTTC
.	TRBJ1-3	.	TRBV19	CASSNIRDSGNTIYF	TGTGCCAGTAGTAACATCAGGGACTCTGGAAACACCATATATTTT
.	TRBJ1-3	many	TRBV19	CASSPTHSGNTIYF	TGTGCCAGTAGTCCGACCCACTCTGGAAACACCATATATTTT
.	TRBJ2-5	.	TRBV7-9	CASSLPHRDQETQYF	TGTGCCAGCAGCTTACCTCACAGGGATCAAGAGACCCAGTACTTC
.	TRBJ2-3	many	TRBV9	CASSVGGGQGRSDTQYF	TGTGCCAGCAGCGTAGGAGGGGGGCAGGGGAGATCAGATACGCAGTATTTT
TRBD1	TRBJ1-5	.	TRBV27	CASSQSTGVQPQHF	TGTGCCAGCAGTCAGTCGACAGGGGTTCAGCCCCAGCATTTT
TRBD2	TRBJ2-5	.	TRBV20-1	CSASRTSGGQEAQYF	TGCAGCGCTAGCCGAACTAGCGGGGGCCAAGAGGCCCAGTACTTC
TRBD1	TRBJ2-7	.	TRBV12-3/TRBV12-4	CASSGAWTGNEQYF	TGTGCCAGCAGTGGGGCCTGGACAGGTAACGAGCAGTACTTC
.	TRBJ1-2	many	TRBV5-1	CASSLEAGAWGYTF	TGCGCCAGCAGCTTGGAGGCAGGGGCTTGGGGCTACACCTTC
TRBD1	TRBJ2-7	.	TRBV2	CASRRRTGERYF	TGTGCCAGCAGAAGGAGGACAGGGGAAAGGTACTTC
TRBD2	TRBJ2-5	many	TRBV7-9	CASSSGTSGRAEETQYF	TGTGCCAGCAGCTCCGGGACTAGCGGGAGGGCTGAAGAGACCCAGTACTTC
.	TRBJ1-1	many	TRBV5-6	CASSPGLWGTNTEAFF	TGTGCCAGCAGCCCGGGTTTGTGGGGCACGAACACTGAAGCTTTCTTT
.	TRBJ1-1	.	TRBV10-3	CAISAMNTEAFF	TGTGCCATCAGCGCTATGAACACTGAAGCTTTCTTT
.	TRBJ2-1	few	TRBV4-1	CASSQDLGKISYNEQFF	TGCGCCAGCAGCCAAGATCTCGGGAAAATCTCCTACAATGAGCAGTTCTTC
TRBD2	TRBJ2-3	once	TRBV20-1	CSAAPSGTTDTQYF	TGCAGTGCTGCTCCTAGCGGGACCACAGATACGCAGTATTTT
.	TRBJ1-1	.	TRBV20-1	CSAPIAGFPEAFF	TGCAGTGCCCCTATAGCAGGGTTCCCTGAAGCTTTCTTT
.	TRBJ1-5	.	TRBV2	CASRAGPGLHSNQPQHF	TGTGCCAGCAGGGCAGGGCCGGGCTTGCATAGCAATCAGCCCCAGCATTTT
.	TRBJ2-5	once	TRBV29-1	CSVEVGETQYF	TGCAGCGTTGAAGTTGGGGAGACCCAGTACTTC
.	TRBJ1-6	many	TRBV5-6	CASSSTWGENSPLHF	TGTGCCAGCAGCTCGACCTGGGGGGAGAATTCACCCCTCCACTTT
.	TRBJ2-3	few	TRBV19	CASRSPGADTQYF	TGTGCCAGTAGATCACCGGGGGCGGATACGCAGTATTTT
.	TRBJ2-7	many	TRBV2	CASSEAVESSYEQYF	TGTGCCAGCAGTGAGGCGGTCGAGAGCTCCTACGAGCAGTACTTC
.	TRBJ2-1	many	TRBV5-4	CASSLEGSLYNEQFF	TGTGCCAGCAGCTTGGAGGGGTCCCTCTACAATGAGCAGTTCTTC
TRBD1	TRBJ2-5	.	TRBV5-1	CASSYGTGEAQYF	TGCGCCAGCAGCTATGGGACAGGGGAGGCCCAGTACTTC
TRBD2	TRBJ2-5	many	TRBV6-1	CASRDLAGGLGKTQYF	TGTGCCAGCAGGGATCTAGCGGGGGGGCTGGGTAAGACCCAGTACTTC
TRBD1	TRBJ1-2	.	TRBV2	CASSVQGENYGYTF	TGTGCCAGCAGTGTGCAGGGGGAGAACTATGGCTACACCTTC
.	TRBJ2-2	many	TRBV10-3	CAISTTRGNTGELFF	TGTGCCATCAGTACTACTAGGGGGAACACCGGGGAGCTGTTTTTT
TRBD1	TRBJ1-2	many	TRBV7-2	CASSPDRGQEGYTF	TGTGCCAGCAGCCCTGACAGGGGGCAGGAGGGCTACACCTTC
TRBD1	TRBJ2-7	many	TRBV15	CATSRTGTGSEQYF	TGTGCCACCAGCAGGACCGGGACAGGTAGCGAGCAGTACTTC
TRBD1	TRBJ1-2	.	TRBV7-9	CASSLGQEYGYTF	TGTGCCAGCAGCCTGGGACAGGAGTATGGCTACACCTTC
TRBD1	TRBJ1-6	few	TRBV5-5	CASSRQGQGDSPLHF	TGTGCCAGCAGCCGCCAGGGACAGGGAGATTCACCCCTCCACTTT
TRBD1	TRBJ2-3	.	TRBV11-2	CASNNAGQGDTDTQYF	TGTGCCAGCAATAATGCCGGACAGGGCGACACAGATACGCAGTATTTT
TRBD1	TRBJ1-4	many	TRBV6-1	CASRGTGLEKLFF	TGTGCCAGCAGGGGGACAGGGCTCGAAAAACTGTTTTTT
TRBD1	TRBJ1-5	.	TRBV19	CASTTQGSNQPQHF	TGTGCCAGTACCACACAGGGGAGCAATCAGCCCCAGCATTTT
TRBD2	TRBJ2-1	.	TRBV6-1	CASRGPARTSGGNEQFF	TGTGCCAGCAGGGGACCTGCACGGACTAGCGGGGGCAATGAGCAGTTCTTC
.	TRBJ1-5	.	TRBV7-2	CASSDSGNQPQHF	TGTGCCAGCAGTGATAGCGGCAATCAGCCCCAGCATTTT
.	TRBJ2-7	few	TRBV20-1	CSASSLAIAYEQYF	TGCAGTGCTAGTAGCCTAGCTATCGCCTACGAGCAGTACTTC
.	TRBJ2-5	.	TRBV7-8	CASSLALQRETQYF	TGTGCCAGCAGCTTGGCGCTCCAGAGAGAGACCCAGTACTTC
.	TRBJ1-1	.	TRBV10-3	CASSFGGTEAFF	TGTGCCAGCAGTTTCGGAGGCACTGAAGCTTTCTTT
TRBD1	TRBJ2-5	.	TRBV29-1	CSAGTGLMVETQYF	TGCAGCGCTGGGACAGGGCTGATGGTGGAGACCCAGTACTTC
TRBD2	TRBJ2-7	.	TRBV19	CASSILAGAYEQYF	TGTGCCAGTAGTATACTAGCGGGAGCATACGAGCAGTACTTC
.	TRBJ1-1	.	TRBV6-1	CAGGEEGAEAFF	TGTGCCGGCGGGGAGGAAGGGGCTGAAGCTTTCTTT
.	TRBJ1-1	.	TRBV7-7	CASSRIRNTEAFF	TGTGCTAGCTCGCGGATTCGAAACACTGAAGCTTTCTTT
TRBD1	TRBJ1-2	once	TRBV5-6	CASSLRRTGSYGYTF	TGTGCCAGCAGCCTACGTAGGACAGGGAGCTATGGCTACACCTTC